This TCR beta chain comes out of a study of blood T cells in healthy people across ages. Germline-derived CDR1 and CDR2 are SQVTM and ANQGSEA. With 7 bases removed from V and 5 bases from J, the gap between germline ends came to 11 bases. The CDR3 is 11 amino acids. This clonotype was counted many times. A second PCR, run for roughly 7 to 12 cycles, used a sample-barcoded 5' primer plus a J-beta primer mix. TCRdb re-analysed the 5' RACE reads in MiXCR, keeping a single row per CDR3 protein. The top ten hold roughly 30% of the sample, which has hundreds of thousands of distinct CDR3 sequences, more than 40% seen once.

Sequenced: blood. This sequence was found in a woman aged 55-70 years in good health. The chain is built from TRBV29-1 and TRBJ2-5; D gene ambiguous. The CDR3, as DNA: TGCAGCGCCGCTGGGCCCGAGACCCAGTACTTC. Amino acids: CSAAGPETQYF.